These T cell receptor beta chains were read from a single sample in a study of shared clonotypes between healthy human individuals. The assay was immunoSEQ multiplex PCR, and TCRdb's table has in-frame clones only and misses some. The sample includes around 340,000 clones, 70% to 75% of them seen just once. Sequencing used memory CD4+ T cells sorted from blood. These receptors all come from a young man in good health. The CDR3 runs from the conserved cysteine through the conserved F or W.

TRBV6-6 | 15 | CASSSTGRISYEQYF
TRBV5-1 | 13 | CASSTSGAYEQYF
TRBV10-3 | 12 | CAISESREGYTF
TRBV19 | 15 | CASSIINGPSYEQYF
TRBV5-4 | 15 | CASSYGLAEYNEQFF
TRBV18 | 15 | CASSPGPSRINEQFF
TRBV19 | 14 | CASSKGTSYGEQFF
TRBV6-6 | 13 | CATSGRENTEAFF
TRBV6-4 | 14 | CASSPLAGGETQYF
TRBV5-6 | 14 | CASSPTLPTDTQYF
TRBV19 | 13 | CASSRGREETQYF
TRBV6-1 | 14 | CASSRQVSNQPQHF
TRBV15 | 15 | CATSRQTGFSQPQHF
TRBV27 | 15 | CASRPQTALQETQYF
TRBV7-8 | 16 | CASSLAGTGRFDEQYF
TRBV7-2 | 14 | CASSFLAGAYEQYF
TRBV7-2 | 14 | CASSRDRRGNTIYF
TRBV13 | 16 | CASSDTGARAYNEQFF
TRBV2 | 12 | CASMRGDRGYTF
TRBV5-8 | 16 | CASSLGLAGVWNEQFF
TRBV29-1 | 13 | CSVELDSGNTIYF
TRBV27 | 16 | CASAFSGQGAYNEQFF
TRBV5-5 | 13 | CASSLGFESTQYF
TRBV5-1 | 16 | CASSLLGGAAASEQFF
TRBV5-1 | 15 | CASSLAWGSTDTQYF
TRBV7-9 | 16 | CASSLGPQGQSEPQHF
TRBV5-4 | 13 | CASSLGINNEQFF
TRBV27 | 14 | CASRRERNTGELFF
TRBV4-3 | 15 | CASSQRVQGDQPQHF
TRBV28 | 15 | CASSPGTGGGQPQHF
TRBV2 | 14 | CASGGTGYDNEQFF
TRBV6-1 | 15 | CASSGRGRINYGYTF
TRBV30 | 13 | CAWQRQGGEKLFF
TRBV7-2 | 16 | CASRSGNRFPSYEQYF
TRBV6-1 | 15 | CASRSGLAQNTEAFF
TRBV29-1 | 12 | CSGAVGAGEQFF
TRBV5-6 | 17 | CASSLGLAGGLSYEQYF
TRBV7-2 | 16 | CASRLLAGASGETQYF
TRBV30 | 14 | CAGRRDGFVGEQFF
TRBV6-1 | 14 | CASSEGGPSQPQHF
TRBV28 | 15 | CASSPGTGGNEKLFF
TRBV18 | 16 | CASSPQGGRELNEQFF
TRBV7-3 | 15 | CASSRTSVNTGELFF
TRBV7-7 | 13 | CASSFRQGDEQFF
TRBV5-6 | 12 | CASSSGYSPLHF
TRBV5-4 | 16 | CASSPDLAGTIDEQFF
TRBV18 | 17 | CASSLGLAGISYNEQFF
TRBV7-2 | 15 | CASSLVGWLQETQYF
TRBV10-3 | 12 | CAISEERGTVNF
TRBV9 | 15 | CASSVARQGTDTQYF
TRBV21-1 | 16 | CASSKSHPRGRETQYF
TRBV5-4 | 14 | CASSLSGTEETQYF
TRBV7-6 | 15 | CASSLEPESSYEQYF
TRBV30 | 11 | CARELANTQYF